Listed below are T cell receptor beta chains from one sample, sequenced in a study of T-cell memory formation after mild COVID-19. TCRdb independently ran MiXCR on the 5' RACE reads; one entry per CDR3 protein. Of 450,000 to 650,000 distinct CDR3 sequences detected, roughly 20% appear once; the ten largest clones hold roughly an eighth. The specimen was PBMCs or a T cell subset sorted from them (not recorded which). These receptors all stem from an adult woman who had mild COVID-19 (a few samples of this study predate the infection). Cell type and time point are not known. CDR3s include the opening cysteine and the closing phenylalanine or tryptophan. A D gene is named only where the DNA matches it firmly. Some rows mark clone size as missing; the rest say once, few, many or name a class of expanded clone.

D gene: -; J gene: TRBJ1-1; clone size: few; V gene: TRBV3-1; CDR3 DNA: TGTGCCAGCAGTGGGCCCGGGGCTGAAGCTTTCTTT; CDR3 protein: CASSGPGAEAFF
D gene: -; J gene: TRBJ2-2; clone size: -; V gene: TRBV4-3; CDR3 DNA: TGCGCCAGCAGCCCCGTGCCGGGAACGTCCGGGGAGCTGTTTTTT; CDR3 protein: CASSPVPGTSGELFF
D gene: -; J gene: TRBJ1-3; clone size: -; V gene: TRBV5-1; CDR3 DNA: TGCGCCAGCAGCTTGGCAGGCAGGGGAACAGTGGACACCATATATTTT; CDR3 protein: CASSLAGRGTVDTIYF
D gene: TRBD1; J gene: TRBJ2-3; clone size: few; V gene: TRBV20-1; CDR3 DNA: TGCAGTGCTTTGGACAGGGGCCCAGATACGCAGTATTTT; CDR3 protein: CSALDRGPDTQYF
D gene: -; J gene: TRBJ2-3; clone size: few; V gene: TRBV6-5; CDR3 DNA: TGTGCCAGCAGTTCCCCGGGATATACGCAGTATTTT; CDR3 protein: CASSSPGYTQYF
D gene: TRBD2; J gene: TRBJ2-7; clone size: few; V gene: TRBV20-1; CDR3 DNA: TGCAGTGCTTACCCTCTGGGGAGGGCCAGGAGCGAGCAGTACTTC; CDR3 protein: CSAYPLGRARSEQYF
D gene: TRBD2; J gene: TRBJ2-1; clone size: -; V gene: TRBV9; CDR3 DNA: TGTGCCAGCAGCGTAGGTGGGAGGGCCTATGAGCAGTTCTTC; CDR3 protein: CASSVGGRAYEQFF
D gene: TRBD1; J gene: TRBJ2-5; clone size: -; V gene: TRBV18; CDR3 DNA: TGTGCCAGCTCACCTTGGGACAGTCAACGTTTTCCGTACTTC; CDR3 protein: CASSPWDSQRFPYF
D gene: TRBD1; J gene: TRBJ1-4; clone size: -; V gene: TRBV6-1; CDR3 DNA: TGTGCCACCCTAAGGGACAGAACTGGAAAACTGTTTTTT; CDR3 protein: CATLRDRTGKLFF
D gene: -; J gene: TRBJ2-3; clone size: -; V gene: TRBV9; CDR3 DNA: TGTGCCAGCAGCGTAGACGTGGGGGGGCCGGGAAATACGCAGTATTTT; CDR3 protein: CASSVDVGGPGNTQYF
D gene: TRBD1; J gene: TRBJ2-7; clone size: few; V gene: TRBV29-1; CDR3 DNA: TGCAGCGTTGCTCACGGGACAGGTCGCGAGCAGTACTTC; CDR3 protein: CSVAHGTGREQYF
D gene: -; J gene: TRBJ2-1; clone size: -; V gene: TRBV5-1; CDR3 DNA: TGCGCCAGCAGCTTGTGGCTAGACCCCCGGGGGCGCAATGAGCAGTTCTTC; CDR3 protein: CASSLWLDPRGRNEQFF
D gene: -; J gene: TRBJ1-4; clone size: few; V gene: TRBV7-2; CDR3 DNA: TGTGCCAGCAGATCCGTCAAGGCGGGAGAAAAACTGTTTTTT; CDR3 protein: CASRSVKAGEKLFF
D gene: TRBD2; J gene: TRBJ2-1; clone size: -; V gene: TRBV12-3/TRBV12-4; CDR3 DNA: TGTGCCAGCAGTTTGGGGAATCTAGCGGGAGACTACAATGAGCAGTTCTTC; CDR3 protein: CASSLGNLAGDYNEQFF
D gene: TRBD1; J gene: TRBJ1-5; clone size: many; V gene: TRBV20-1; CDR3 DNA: TGCAGTGCTAGGCCGGGACAGGGGCTTCAGCCCCAGCATTTT; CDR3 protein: CSARPGQGLQPQHF
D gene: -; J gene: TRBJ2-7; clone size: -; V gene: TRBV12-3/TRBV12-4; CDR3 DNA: TGTGCCAGCAGCCAGCCCCGTGGGGAGCAGTACTTC; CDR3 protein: CASSQPRGEQYF
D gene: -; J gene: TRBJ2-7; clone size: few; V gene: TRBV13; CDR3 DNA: TGTGCCAGCAGCTATGCGACAGGCGGGTCCTACGAGCAGTACTTC; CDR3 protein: CASSYATGGSYEQYF
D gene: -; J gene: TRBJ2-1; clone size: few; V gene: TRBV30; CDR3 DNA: TGTGCCTGGAGAGGGGGGGGAGGTCCTAACAATGAGCAGTTCTTC; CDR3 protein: CAWRGGGGPNNEQFF
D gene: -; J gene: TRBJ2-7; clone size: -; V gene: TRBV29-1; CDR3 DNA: TGCAGCGTTGGGGGAGAGGGGACGTACTTCGAGCAGTACTTC; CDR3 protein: CSVGGEGTYFEQYF
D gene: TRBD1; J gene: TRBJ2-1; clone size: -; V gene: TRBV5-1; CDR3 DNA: TGCGCCAGCAGCTTGCAGGGGGACGCTACGGATGAGCAGTTCTTC; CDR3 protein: CASSLQGDATDEQFF
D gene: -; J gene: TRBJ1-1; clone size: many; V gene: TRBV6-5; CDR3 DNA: TGTGCCAGCAGCCTCCGGGGGAGGGAGGCTTTCTTT; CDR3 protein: CASSLRGREAFF
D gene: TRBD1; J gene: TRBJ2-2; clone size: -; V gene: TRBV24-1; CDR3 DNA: TGTGCCACCAGGGGACAGGGTCCCACCGGGGAGCTGTTTTTT; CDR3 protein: CATRGQGPTGELFF
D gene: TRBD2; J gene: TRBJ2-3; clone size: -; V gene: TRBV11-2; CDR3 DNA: TGTGCCAGCAGCTTATTGTTCAGCGGGGCAGATACGCAGTATTTT; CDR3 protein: CASSLLFSGADTQYF
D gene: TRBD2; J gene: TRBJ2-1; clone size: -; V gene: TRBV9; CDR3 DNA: TGTGCCAGCGCAGTCGAGCGGGGTGAGCAGTTCTTC; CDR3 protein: CASAVERGEQFF
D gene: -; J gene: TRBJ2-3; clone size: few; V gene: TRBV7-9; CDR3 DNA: TGTGCCAGCAGCTTAGCCGGGACATCAAACACAGATACGCAGTATTTT; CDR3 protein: CASSLAGTSNTDTQYF
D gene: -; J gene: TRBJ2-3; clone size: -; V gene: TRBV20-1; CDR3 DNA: TGCAGTGCTACCAGTAAACCAGCTAGCACAGATACGCAGTATTTT; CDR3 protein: CSATSKPASTDTQYF
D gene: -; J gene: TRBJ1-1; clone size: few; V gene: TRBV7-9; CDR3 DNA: TGTGCCAGCGGTTCCGCAGGGAACACTGAAGCTTTCTTT; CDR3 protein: CASGSAGNTEAFF
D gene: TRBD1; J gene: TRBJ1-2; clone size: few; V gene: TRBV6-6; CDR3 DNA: TGTGCCAGCACCACAGGGGCGTATGGCTACACCTTC; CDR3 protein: CASTTGAYGYTF
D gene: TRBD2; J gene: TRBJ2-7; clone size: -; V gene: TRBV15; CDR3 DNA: TGTGCCACCAGCAGAGGGGCCGGGAGGGCGTCCTACGAGCAGTACTTC; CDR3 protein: CATSRGAGRASYEQYF
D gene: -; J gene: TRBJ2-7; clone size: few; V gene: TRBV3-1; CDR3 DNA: TGTGCCAGCAGCCGAGACAGTAGAGGATACTACGAGCAGTACTTC; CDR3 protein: CASSRDSRGYYEQYF
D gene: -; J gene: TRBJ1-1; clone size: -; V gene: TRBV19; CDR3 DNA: TGTGCCCATGGGGGGAACACTGAAGCTTTCTTT; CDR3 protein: CAHGGNTEAFF
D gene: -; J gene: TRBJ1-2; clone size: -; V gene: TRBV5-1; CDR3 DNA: TGCGCCAGCGCCCGTGAAGGGGCCAACTATGGCTACACCTTC; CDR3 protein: CASAREGANYGYTF
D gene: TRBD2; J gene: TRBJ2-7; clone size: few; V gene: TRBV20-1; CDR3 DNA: TGCAGTGCTAGCGGGAGGACCTACGAGCAGTACTTC; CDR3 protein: CSASGRTYEQYF
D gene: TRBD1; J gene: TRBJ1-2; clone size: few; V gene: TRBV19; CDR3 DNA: TGTGCCAGTTTACAGGGGGGCAACTATGGCTACACCTTC; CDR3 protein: CASLQGGNYGYTF
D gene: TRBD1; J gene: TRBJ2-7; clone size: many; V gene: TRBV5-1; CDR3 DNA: TGCGCCAGCAGCCCGTCGGGACAGGGATACGAGCAGTACTTC; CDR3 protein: CASSPSGQGYEQYF
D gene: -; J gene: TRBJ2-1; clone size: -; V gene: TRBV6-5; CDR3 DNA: TGTGCCAGCAGTTACTCGGGCAAGGGCCTGTACAATGAGCAGTTCTTC; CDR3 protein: CASSYSGKGLYNEQFF
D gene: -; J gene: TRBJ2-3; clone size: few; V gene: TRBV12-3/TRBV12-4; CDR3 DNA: TGTGCCAGCAGACATGGAAAGGGGACCCGCACAGATACGCAGTATTTT; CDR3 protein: CASRHGKGTRTDTQYF
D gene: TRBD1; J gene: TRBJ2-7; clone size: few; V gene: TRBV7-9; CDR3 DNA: TGTGCCAGCAGCCAGGGACAGTTCCACGAGCAGTACTTC; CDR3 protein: CASSQGQFHEQYF
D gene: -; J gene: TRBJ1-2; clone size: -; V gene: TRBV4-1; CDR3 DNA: TGCGCCAGCAGCCAGGCTCCCGGGACGCAAAACTATGGCTACACCTTC; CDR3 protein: CASSQAPGTQNYGYTF
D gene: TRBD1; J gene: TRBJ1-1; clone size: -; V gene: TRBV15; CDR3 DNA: TGTGCCACCAGCAGAGATCTAGACAGGGGATTCATGATGAACACTGAAGCTTTCTTT; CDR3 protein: CATSRDLDRGFMMNTEAFF
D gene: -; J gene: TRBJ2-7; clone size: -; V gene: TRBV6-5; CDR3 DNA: TGTGCCAGCAATAGGGGAGATAGCTCCTACGAGCAGTACTTC; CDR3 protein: CASNRGDSSYEQYF
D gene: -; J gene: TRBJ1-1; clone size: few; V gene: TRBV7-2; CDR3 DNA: TGTGCCAGCAGCCCGCGTGGGCAGCCGAACACTGAAGCTTTCTTT; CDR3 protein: CASSPRGQPNTEAFF
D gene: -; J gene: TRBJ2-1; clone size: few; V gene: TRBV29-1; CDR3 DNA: TGCAGCGTTGAGCCCAGCCCAAACAGGGATGAGCAGTTCTTC; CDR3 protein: CSVEPSPNRDEQFF
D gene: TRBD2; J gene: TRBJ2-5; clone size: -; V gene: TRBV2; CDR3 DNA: TGTGCCAGCAGTGGAGGACTAGCGGGGGTCGGGGAGACCCAGTACTTC; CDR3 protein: CASSGGLAGVGETQYF
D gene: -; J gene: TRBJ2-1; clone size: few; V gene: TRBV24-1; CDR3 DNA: TGTGCCACCTTGGTGCAGGCCCACAATGAGCAGTTCTTC; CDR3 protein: CATLVQAHNEQFF
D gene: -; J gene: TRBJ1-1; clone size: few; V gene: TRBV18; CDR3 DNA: TGTGCCAGCTCACCACTGGGACATGACACTGAAGCTTTCTTT; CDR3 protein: CASSPLGHDTEAFF
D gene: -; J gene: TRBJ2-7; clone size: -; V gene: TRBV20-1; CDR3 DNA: TGCAGTGCCCCGGGACAAGCGACCTACGAGCAGTACTTC; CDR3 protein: CSAPGQATYEQYF
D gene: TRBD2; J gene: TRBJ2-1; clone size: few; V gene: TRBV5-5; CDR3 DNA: TGTGCCAGCAGCTTCGCGGGAGGCGCGAATGAGCAGTTCTTC; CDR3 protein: CASSFAGGANEQFF
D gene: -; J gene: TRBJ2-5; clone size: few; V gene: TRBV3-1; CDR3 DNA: TGTGCCAGCAGCCAAGGAGGACTAAAAGGGACCCAGTACTTC; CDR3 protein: CASSQGGLKGTQYF
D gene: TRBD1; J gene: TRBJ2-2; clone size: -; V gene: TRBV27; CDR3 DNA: TGTGCCAGCCGAACGGGACAGGTAACCGGGGAGCTGTTTTTT; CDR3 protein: CASRTGQVTGELFF
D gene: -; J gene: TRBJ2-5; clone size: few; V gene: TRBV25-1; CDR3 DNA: TGTGCCAGCAGTGAATGGGCACAGGGAAAAGAGACCCAGTACTTC; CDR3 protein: CASSEWAQGKETQYF
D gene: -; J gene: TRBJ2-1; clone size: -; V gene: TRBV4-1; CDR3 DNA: TGCGCCAGCAGCCAAGAATGGCCTAGCGCCAATGAGCAGTTCTTC; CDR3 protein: CASSQEWPSANEQFF
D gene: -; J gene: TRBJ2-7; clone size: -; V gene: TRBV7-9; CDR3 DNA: TGTGCCAGCAGCTTAGTCCCCATGGGCGAGCAGTACTTC; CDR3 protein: CASSLVPMGEQYF
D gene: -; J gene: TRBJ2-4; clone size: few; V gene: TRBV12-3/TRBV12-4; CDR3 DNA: TGTGCCAGCAGTTTAGCGATTACGATTACCAAAAACATTCAGTACTTC; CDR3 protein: CASSLAITITKNIQYF